This passage covers 15 T cell receptor beta chains from one sample sequenced in a study of T cell responses to AZD1222 COVID-19 vaccine. Sequencing was performed with immunoSEQ multiplex PCR; in TCRdb, only in-frame clones are kept and a portion is missing. The sample has around 78,000 clones; around four fifths are singletons. Sequencing was performed on peripheral blood, taken on day 0 of AZD1222 vaccination. The receptors originated from an adult in good health.

CDR3 region: CASSQDRQSSGYGYTF. The CDR3 nucleotides read TGCGCCAGCAGCCAAGATAGACAATCGAGTGGCTATGGCTACACCTTC. V usage is TRBV4-3 and J usage is TRBJ1-2; D unresolved. Trimming left V 0 bases short and J 4 bases short, with 15 bases between. CDR1 is LGHNA, CDR2 YSLEER, per germline. This CDR3 comprises 16 residues.

CDR3 sequence: CSAIEHRGTGLYSGNTIYF. The CDR3, as DNA: TGCAGTGCTATTGAACACCGTGGGACAGGGCTATACTCTGGAAACACCATATATTTT. The chain links TRBV20-1 to TRBJ1-3; 9 bases fit TRBD1. CDR3 length: 19 amino acids. V shed 4 bases and J 0 bases; nucleotides not matched to a gene: 16. The germline V gene has CDR1 DFQATT and CDR2 SNEGSKA (reference sequence).

The chain carries TRBV18 and TRBJ2-7; 7 bases fit TRBD1. The CDR3 contains 15 residues. Trimming at V came to 3 bases and at J to 0 bases, leaving 5 bases not matched to a gene. The V gene's germline CDR1 is KGHSH and CDR2 LQKENI. CDR3 protein: CASSPGSGGSYEQYF. Written as DNA, the CDR3 is TGTGCCAGCTCACCGGGGTCAGGGGGCTCCTACGAGCAGTACTTC.

The chain carries TRBV9 and TRBJ2-1; maybe TRBD2 (6 bases). The V end lost 3 bases, the J end lost 7 bases, and 14 bases lay between the germline ends. The germline V gene has CDR1 SGDLS and CDR2 YYNGEE. The CDR3 is 14 residues long. The CDR3 here is CASSEGGGGNEQFF. CDR3 DNA sequence: TGTGCCAGCAGCGAGGGAGGTGGGGGGAATGAGCAGTTCTTC.

The CDR3 spells CASSIGDTGGTEAFF. CDR3 sequence (DNA): TGTGCCAGTAGTATAGGGGATACAGGGGGCACTGAAGCTTTCTTT. The chain employs TRBV19 and TRBJ1-1; 8 nucleotides match TRBD1. CDR1 and CDR2 from the germline V gene are LNHDA and SQIVND (reference sequence). The CDR3 extends over 15 amino acids. V lost 1 base and J lost 4; bases outside the gene matches: 5.

This chain joins TRBV6-5 and TRBJ2-1, with D unresolved. Germline assignment: CDR1 MNHEY and CDR2 SVGAGI. CDR3 length equals 13 residues. V dropped 4 bases and J dropped 4 bases, with 8 bases sitting between them. DNA of the CDR3: TGTGCCAGCAGTTCCAGTATATACAATGAGCAGTTCTTC. Encoded protein: CASSSSIYNEQFF.

V usage is TRBV19 and J usage is TRBJ1-5; D call uncertain. This CDR3 has 17 residues. Trimming took 3 bases from V and 7 from J, leaving 22 bases between them. CDR1 and CDR2 (germline): LNHDA, SQIVND (reference sequence). The CDR3 sequence: CASSILGPVDSGQPQHF. The CDR3 DNA reads as TGTGCCAGTAGTATTTTAGGGCCAGTCGATTCGGGACAGCCCCAGCATTTT.

The chain employs TRBV27 and TRBJ2-1; D remains unclear. CDR1 MNHEY and CDR2 SMNVEV come from the germline V gene (reference sequence). Trimming removed 6 bases from V and 3 bases from J, with 9 bases in between. This CDR3 has 13 residues. The CDR3 here is CASSPGLYNEQFF. The CDR3 coding sequence is TGTGCCAGCAGCCCGGGCCTCTACAATGAGCAGTTCTTC.

V is TRBV23-1 and J is TRBJ1-5; TRBD1 is a possible D gene (5 bases). Being an ORF, TRBV23-1 has a function that is uncertain. Trimming removed 7 bases from V and 0 bases from J, with 13 bases in between. The CDR3 spans 15 residues. In DNA, the CDR3 is TGCGCCAGCACCCACGGGGGGGGTAGCAATCAGCCCCAGCATTTT. Protein: CASTHGGGSNQPQHF.

The gene calls are TRBV27 and TRBJ2-2; TRBD1 matches 9 bases. The J segment lost 5 bases and the V segment lost 3 bases, leaving 7 bases of the junction unmatched. The CDR3 extends over 16 amino acids. Germline CDR1 MNHEY, CDR2 SMNVEV (reference sequence). The CDR3 nucleotides are TGTGCCAGCAGTTTTCTGGACAGGGGAGTTACCGGGGAGCTGTTTTTT. This gives the protein CASSFLDRGVTGELFF.

The gene calls are TRBV12-3 or TRBV12-4 and TRBJ1-2, with 7 nucleotides matching TRBD1. V lost 6 bases and J lost 8; bases outside the gene matches: 6. This CDR3 is built from 12 residues. The CDR3: CASSRTGFGYTF. As DNA, the CDR3 is TGTGCCAGCAGCAGGACAGGCTTCGGCTACACCTTC.

This chain connects TRBV5-1 to TRBJ1-1, with unresolved D. Germline V gene data show CDR1 as SGHRS and CDR2 as YFSETQ. The V end was cut by 4 bases, the J end by 1 base, with 17 bases between. This CDR3 has 16 amino acids. The CDR3 nucleotides are TGCGCCAGCAGCCCCCGAGTAGTAGTACGGAACACTGAAGCTTTCTTT. Protein sequence: CASSPRVVVRNTEAFF.

The chain combines TRBV7-2 with TRBJ1-3, with unresolved D. The CDR3 has 13 residues. Germline values: CDR1 SGHTA, CDR2 FQGNSA. Trimming stripped 2 bases from V and 4 bases from J, with 6 bases between. DNA for the CDR3: TGTGCCAGCAGCTTATATTCCGGAAACACCATATATTTT. Protein product: CASSLYSGNTIYF.

J is TRBJ2-2 and V is TRBV6-5; possible D gene TRBD1, 6 bases. Germline V gene lookup returns CDR1 MNHEY and CDR2 SVGAGI. The CDR3 spans 13 residues. Trimming removed 9 bases at V and 11 bases at J, with 19 bases between. This chain's CDR3 is CASHQGLAYELFF. The CDR3 DNA reads as TGTGCCAGTCACCAGGGGTTGGCGTACGAGCTGTTTTTT.

The chain has TRBV5-1 and TRBJ2-2; 7 positions match TRBD2. CDR3 length: 15 amino acids. Germline CDR1 reads SGHRS; CDR2 reads YFSETQ. V shed 0 bases and J 4 bases; nucleotides not matched to a gene: 3. CDR3 sequence (DNA): TGCGCCAGCAGCTTGGGCGGGAGTGGCACCGGGGAGCTGTTTTTT. Protein: CASSLGGSGTGELFF.